This T cell receptor (beta chain) derives from a study of Tregs in tolerant kidney transplant recipients. With respect to this clone: The antigen remains undetermined.

Study outcomes and limitations: Expanding Tregs on activated donor B cells appeared to best identify donor-specific TCRbeta clones.

Only in-frame clones appear in the TCRdb table, and some are missing; sequencing was by immunoSEQ multiplex PCR. The sample contains 110,000 or so clones, around 94% of which appear only once. Trimming stripped 4 bases from V and 3 bases from J, with 12 bases between. The V gene's germline CDR1 is KGHSH and CDR2 LQKENI. The CDR3 spans 14 residues. Unstimulated Tregs (CD4+CD25+CD127-) and CD4+CD25- non-Tregs were sorted from PBMCs. The source is a human donor in good health. Sequencing was done on a sample of CD4+ T cells from blood. This sequence joins TRBV18 and TRBJ1-1, with D possibly TRBD1 on 5 matching bases. The CDR3 here is CASSRGGSDTEAFF. The CDR3 DNA is TGTGCCAGCTCACGGGGGGGGAGCGACACTGAAGCTTTCTTT.